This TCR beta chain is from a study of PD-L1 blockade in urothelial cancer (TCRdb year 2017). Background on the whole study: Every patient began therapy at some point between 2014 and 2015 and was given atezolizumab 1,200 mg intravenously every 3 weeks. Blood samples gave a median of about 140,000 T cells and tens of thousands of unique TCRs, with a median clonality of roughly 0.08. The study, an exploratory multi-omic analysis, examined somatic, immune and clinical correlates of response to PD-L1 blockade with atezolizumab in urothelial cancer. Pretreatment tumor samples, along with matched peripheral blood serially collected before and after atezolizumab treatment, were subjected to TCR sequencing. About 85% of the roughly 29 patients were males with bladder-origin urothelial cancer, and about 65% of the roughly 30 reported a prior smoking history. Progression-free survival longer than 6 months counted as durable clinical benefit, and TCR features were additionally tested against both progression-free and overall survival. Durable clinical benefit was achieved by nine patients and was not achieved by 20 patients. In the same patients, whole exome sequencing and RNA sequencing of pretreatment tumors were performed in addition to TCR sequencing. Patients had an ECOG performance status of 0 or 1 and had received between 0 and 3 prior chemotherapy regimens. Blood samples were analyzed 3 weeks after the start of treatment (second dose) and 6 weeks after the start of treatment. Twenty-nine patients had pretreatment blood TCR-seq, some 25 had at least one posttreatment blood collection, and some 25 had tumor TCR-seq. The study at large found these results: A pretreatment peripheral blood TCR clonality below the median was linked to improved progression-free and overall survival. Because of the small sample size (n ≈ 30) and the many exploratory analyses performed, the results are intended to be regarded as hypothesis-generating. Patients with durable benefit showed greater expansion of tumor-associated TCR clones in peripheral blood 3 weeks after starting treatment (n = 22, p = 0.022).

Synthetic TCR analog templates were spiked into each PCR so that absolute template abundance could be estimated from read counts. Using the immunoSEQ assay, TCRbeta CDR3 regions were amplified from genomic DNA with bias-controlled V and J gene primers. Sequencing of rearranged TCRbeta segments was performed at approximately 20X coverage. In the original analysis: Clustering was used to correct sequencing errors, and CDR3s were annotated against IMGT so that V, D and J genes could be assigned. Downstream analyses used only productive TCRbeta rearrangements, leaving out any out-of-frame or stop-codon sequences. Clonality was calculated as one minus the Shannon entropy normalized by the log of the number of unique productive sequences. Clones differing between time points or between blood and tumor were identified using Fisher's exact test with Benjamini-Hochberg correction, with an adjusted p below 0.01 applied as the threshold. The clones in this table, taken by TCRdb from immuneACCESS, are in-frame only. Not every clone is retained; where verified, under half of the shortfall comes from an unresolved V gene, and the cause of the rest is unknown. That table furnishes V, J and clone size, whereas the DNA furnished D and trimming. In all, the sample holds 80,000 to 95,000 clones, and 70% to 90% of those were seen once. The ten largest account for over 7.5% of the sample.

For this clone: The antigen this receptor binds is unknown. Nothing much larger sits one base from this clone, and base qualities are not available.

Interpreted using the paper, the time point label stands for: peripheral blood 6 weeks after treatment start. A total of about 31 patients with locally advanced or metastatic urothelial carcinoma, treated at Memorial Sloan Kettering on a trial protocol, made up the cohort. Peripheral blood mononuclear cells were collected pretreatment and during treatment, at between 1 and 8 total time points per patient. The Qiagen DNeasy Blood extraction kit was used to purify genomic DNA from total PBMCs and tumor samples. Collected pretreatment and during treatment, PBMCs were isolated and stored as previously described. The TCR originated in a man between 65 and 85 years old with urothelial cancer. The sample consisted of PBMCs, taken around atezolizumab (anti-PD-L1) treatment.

The sequenced DNA: TGCGCCAGCACGGGACAGGGGATGGGGGAGCAGTACTTC. Its amino acids are CASTGQGMGEQYF. Recombination connected TRBV10-2 to TRBJ2-7, with TRBD1 matching 10 junction bases. From cysteine to phenylalanine, the CDR3 is 13 amino acids long. The kept DNA is CDR3 alone, 39 bases in frame from the first base. V has 7 bases trimmed and J has 7 bases trimmed; junction bases matching no gene number 7. The germline V gene specifies WSHSY as CDR1 and SAAADI as CDR2.